This is a list of T cell receptor beta chains from one sample in a study of blood T cell repertoires in COVID-19. Some clones are missing from TCRdb's copy, which holds only in-frame ones; the method was immunoSEQ multiplex PCR. Among 200,000 to 250,000 clones listed, 80% to 90% were seen once. The sequencing sample was made of PBMCs or T cells enriched from blood (not recorded which). The receptors come from a woman in her 50s in a cohort exposed to, infected with or recovered from COVID-19 (not recorded which). Both conserved end residues are part of each CDR3. A D gene is named only where the DNA matches it firmly. Expanded clones get a size class; other rows say once, few or many, or leave the size out.

CDR3nt | CDR3aa | j_gene | len | abundance | d_gene | v_gene
TGTGCCATCAGTGCCTACCGGGACAGGGACCCTAATGAAAAACTGTTTTTT | CAISAYRDRDPNEKLFF | TRBJ1-4 | 17 | . | TRBD1 | TRBV10-3
TGCGCCAGCAGCCAAGTGCAGGGGGATGGCTACACCTTC | CASSQVQGDGYTF | TRBJ1-2 | 13 | once | TRBD1 | TRBV4-1
TGCGCCAGCAGCCCGGACAGGGCCGGCGGGGAGCTGTTTTTT | CASSPDRAGGELFF | TRBJ2-2 | 14 | once | TRBD1 | TRBV5-1
TGTGCCAGCAGCCAAGAGGCTAGCGGGGGGGCCGGCACCGGGGAGCTGTTTTTT | CASSQEASGGAGTGELFF | TRBJ2-2 | 18 | . | TRBD2 | TRBV4-2
TGTGCCAGCTCACCACCGTCTGTCAGTGCGGCGGATGAGCAGTTCTTC | CASSPPSVSAADEQFF | TRBJ2-1 | 16 | . | . | TRBV18
TGCGCCAGCAGCTTGACAGGGGTTGGAAACACCATATATTTT | CASSLTGVGNTIYF | TRBJ1-3 | 14 | . | TRBD1 | TRBV5-1
TGTGCCAGTTCCAGACAGGGGGTTGGAGAGACCCAGTACTTC | CASSRQGVGETQYF | TRBJ2-5 | 14 | . | TRBD1 | TRBV2
TGCGCCAGCAGCCAAGCGGACAGGATCCACGAGCAGTACTTC | CASSQADRIHEQYF | TRBJ2-7 | 14 | . | TRBD1 | TRBV4-3
TGTGCCAGCAGCGGTTGGGGGGGGTTCAATCAGCCCCAGCATTTT | CASSGWGGFNQPQHF | TRBJ1-5 | 15 | . | . | TRBV6-2/TRBV6-3
TGTGCCAGCAGCGTAGGGCAAAATAATTCACCCCTCCACTTT | CASSVGQNNSPLHF | TRBJ1-6 | 14 | . | . | TRBV9
TGTGCCAGCAGCCAAGATTTGCAGGGTTGGAACACCATATATTTT | CASSQDLQGWNTIYF | TRBJ1-3 | 15 | . | . | TRBV3-1/TRBV3-2
TGTGCCAGCAGCCAATCTCTAGCGGGGGGGGGCACGGCGTACGAGCAGTACTTC | CASSQSLAGGGTAYEQYF | TRBJ2-7 | 18 | . | TRBD2 | TRBV4-2
TGTGCCAGCAGCTTGGCTGGCGGGACAGCGCACATTCAGTACTTC | CASSLAGGTAHIQYF | TRBJ2-4 | 15 | . | . | TRBV5-8
TGTGCCAGCAGTTCCTTGGACAGCCGGAACACTGAAGCTTTCTTT | CASSSLDSRNTEAFF | TRBJ1-1 | 15 | . | . | TRBV6-2/TRBV6-3
TGTGCCATCAGTGGGATGGGACAGGGGGGGACTGAAGCTTTCTTT | CAISGMGQGGTEAFF | TRBJ1-1 | 15 | . | TRBD1 | TRBV10-3
TGTGCCAGCAGTTTGACAGGGCATTTAAGTGCGACTGAAGCTTTCTTT | CASSLTGHLSATEAFF | TRBJ1-1 | 16 | . | TRBD1 | TRBV28
TGTGCCAGCAGCTTAGCGGGCAGGGGTAATCAGCCCCAGCATTTT | CASSLAGRGNQPQHF | TRBJ1-5 | 15 | . | . | TRBV13
TGTGCCAGCAGTGCGGGCCACGACCCCTACAATGAGCAGTTCTTC | CASSAGHDPYNEQFF | TRBJ2-1 | 15 | few | . | TRBV7-2
TGTGCCAGCAGCCCCCCCCGAGGGACCCAGTACTTC | CASSPPRGTQYF | TRBJ2-5 | 12 | . | . | TRBV6-2/TRBV6-3
TGCGCCAGCAGCCAAGCCCCGGTGACTAGCGGGGTTGAGACCCAGTACTTC | CASSQAPVTSGVETQYF | TRBJ2-5 | 17 | . | TRBD2 | TRBV4-3
TGCGCCAGCAGCTTGGATCCGGGAGCCAACGTCCTGACTTTC | CASSLDPGANVLTF | TRBJ2-6 | 14 | . | . | TRBV5-1
TGCGCCAGCAGCCAAGAAAGTTCGGGGAAGAGAGCAACTAATGAAAAACTGTTTTTT | CASSQESSGKRATNEKLFF | TRBJ1-4 | 19 | once | . | TRBV4-3
TGCGCCAGCAGCCAAGATGACAGGGTGAACACTGAAGCTTTCTTT | CASSQDDRVNTEAFF | TRBJ1-1 | 15 | . | TRBD1 | TRBV4-3
TGTGCCAGCAGCTTAATAGGGGGTAGACCCTACAATGAGCAGTTCTTC | CASSLIGGRPYNEQFF | TRBJ2-1 | 16 | . | . | TRBV7-3
TGTGCCATCAGTGAGATAGGACAGAATAACTATGGCTACACCTTC | CAISEIGQNNYGYTF | TRBJ1-2 | 15 | . | . | TRBV10-3
TGTGCCAGCAGCTTAGGTTCGGAGTACGAGCAGTACTTC | CASSLGSEYEQYF | TRBJ2-7 | 13 | . | . | TRBV7-2